Here is one T cell receptor (beta chain) with its context. Its cognate antigen is unknown. The data were taken from a study of brain T cells in children with intractable seizures. Findings of the study overall: Pre-surgery blood may have been undersampled, hiding some clones. HCMV serostatus was not known, and viral specificity came from CDR3 similarity only.

Some clones are missing from TCRdb's copy, which holds only in-frame ones; the method was immunoSEQ multiplex PCR. The sample contains 110,000 or so clones, approximately 94% of which appear only once. This receptor was taken from a boy under three years old with hemimegalencephaly and intractable seizures. The material sequenced was peripheral blood, taken at surgery.

This CDR3 reads CASSEDRGNQPQHF. In nucleotides, the CDR3 is TGTGCCAGCAGTGAAGACAGGGGCAATCAGCCCCAGCATTTT. V usage is TRBV2 and J usage is TRBJ1-5, with D possibly matching TRBD1 (6 bases). The CDR3 sequence is 14 residues long. Between the trimmed V and J ends, which lost 1 base and 2 bases, there was a span of 6 bases. Germline CDR1 reads SNHLY; CDR2 reads FYNNEI. Variable domain in full (rest from reference TRBV2 and TRBJ1-5): EPEVTQTPSHQVTQMGQEVILRCVPISNHLYFYWYRQILGQKVEFLVSFYNNEISEKSEIFDDQFSVERPDGSNFTLKIRSTKLEDSAMYFCASSEDRGNQPQHFGDGTRLSIL.